The entry that follows covers one TCR beta chain sequence. A much bigger clone sits one base away, suggesting this may be a read error. The CDR3 length is 15 residues. CDR1 is SGHVS, CDR2 FNYEAQ, per germline. A second PCR of roughly 7 to 11 cycles used a sample-barcoded 5' primer and a J-beta primer mix. A single record per CDR3 protein comes from TCRdb applying MiXCR to the 5' RACE reads. The sample records some 890,000 distinct CDR3 sequences, roughly 29% being singletons. This entry belongs to a study of blood T cells in healthy people across ages. This sample also appeared in a second study, on T cells of mothers and their children. As that report states: Healthy Caucasian mothers, a few in number, and their six children were the donors. Thymic selection molds TCR recombination output in a comparable way in related and unrelated pairs.

V gene TRBV7-6 combines with J gene TRBJ2-4, with D perhaps TRBD2 (5 bases). The better agreement between TRBJ2-7 and the DNA end casts doubt on the J call. Sample: blood. The receptor was derived from a woman aged 40 to 55 in good health. The chain's CDR3 is CASSLFSGVGGEQYF. The CDR3 DNA is TGTGCCAGCAGCCTATTCTCCGGGGTAGGAGGCGAGCAGTACTTC.